This entry lists 7 T cell receptor beta chains sequenced from one sample in a study of blood T cell repertoires in COVID-19. TCRdb's copy holds only in-frame clones and misses some; the assay was immunoSEQ multiplex PCR. The data show 300,000 to 450,000 clones, around 87% seen once. The sample was PBMCs or T cells enriched from blood (not recorded which). The origin of the receptors is a man under 40 who had recovered from COVID-19.

The chain uses TRBV6-5 and TRBJ2-1; 7 positions match TRBD1. Germline CDR1 MNHEY, CDR2 SVGAGI. There are 11 residues in the CDR3. Trimming removed 2 bases from V and 14 bases from J; junction bases left unmatched: 3. Here the CDR3 DNA reads TGTGCCAGCAGTTACAGGGGGCTTGAGTTCTTC. Protein sequence: CASSYRGLEFF.

This chain joins TRBV19 and TRBJ2-7, with TRBD2 matching over 10 bases. Germline CDR1 LNHDA, CDR2 SQIVND (reference sequence). This CDR3 is 14 amino acids long. The trim removed 5 bases at V and 4 bases at J, leaving 5 bases unmatched. DNA for the CDR3: TGTGCCAGTAGTGGTAGCGGGGGGCTATACGAGCAGTACTTC. It is translated as CASSGSGGLYEQYF.

As concerns this clone: This sample also contains other DNA sequences that code for the same CDR3. This chain links TRBV12-5 with TRBJ1-4; 7 bases fit TRBD1. The CDR3 runs to 14 residues. Germline assignment: CDR1 LGHNT and CDR2 FRNRAP. J was trimmed by 8 bases and V by 3 bases; bases with no gene match: 6. The CDR3 DNA follows: TGTGCTAGTGGTTTAGGGGGCGCGGGGGAAAAACTGTTTTTT. Translation: CASGLGGAGEKLFF.

This clone was recorded once. The V gene is TRBV3-1 (or the pseudogene TRBV3-2), the J gene TRBJ1-4; D is unclear. CDR1 LGHDT and CDR2 YNNKEL come from the germline V gene (reference sequence). CDR3 length: 14 amino acids. The ends were cut back, 2 bases at V and 7 bases at J, with 11 bases in the middle. The CDR3 reads CASSQNAGPEKLFF. CDR3 nucleotides: TGTGCCAGCAGCCAAAACGCAGGCCCTGAAAAACTGTTTTTT.

The chain uses TRBV6-6 and TRBJ1-6; maybe TRBD1 (6 bases). V lost 7 bases, J lost 10 bases, and 17 bases lay in between. Per germline, CDR1 MNHNY and CDR2 SVGAGI (reference sequence). The CDR3 is made up of 14 amino acids. CDR3 residues: CASKPDSTLSPLHF. CDR3 in DNA: TGTGCCAGCAAGCCGGACAGTACTCTATCACCCCTCCACTTT.

The chain has TRBV7-8 and TRBJ1-1, with a tentative D call TRBD1 (5 bases). V lost 1 base and J 1 base, leaving 16 bases between the germline ends. Germline lookup yields CDR1 SGHVS and CDR2 FQNEAQ. This CDR3 region has 17 residues. The CDR3 nucleotides read TGTGCCAGCAGCTTAGTAGTATTGACAGTCAGGAACACTGAAGCTTTCTTT. It specifies CASSLVVLTVRNTEAFF. The whole variable domain, remainder taken from reference TRBV7-8 and TRBJ1-1, is GAGVSQSPRYKVAKRGQDVALRCDPISGHVSLFWYQQALGQGPEFLTYFQNEAQLDKSGLPSDRFFAERPEGSVSTLKIQRTQQEDSAVYLCASSLVVLTVRNTEAFFGQGTRLTVV.

The chain joins TRBV12-5 to TRBJ2-5; TRBD1 matches 11 bases. Looked up from germline, CDR1 is LGHNT and CDR2 is FRNRAP. The CDR3 extends over 15 amino acids. Unmatched junction bases numbered 4, after V lost 3 bases and J lost 4 bases. The chain's CDR3 is CASGFGQGARETQYF. As DNA, the CDR3 is TGTGCTAGTGGTTTTGGACAGGGGGCCCGAGAGACCCAGTACTTC.